This TCR beta chain was captured by sequencing in a study of tumor T cells in aggressive B-cell lymphoma. V lost 4 bases and J lost 4, with 10 bases in between. CDR3 size: 14 residues. Germline V gene sequence: CDR1 SEHNR, CDR2 FQNEAQ (reference sequence). TCRdb keeps only in-frame clones here, not all; method: immunoSEQ multiplex PCR. The sample lists 1,700 or so clones, about 93% occurring once. The genes are TRBV7-9 and TRBJ2-2; no clear D gene. Sequenced sample: tumor tissue. The TCR comes from an adult with diffuse large B cell lymphoma. This CDR3 reads CASSYARTTGELFF. In nucleotides, the CDR3 is TGTGCCAGCAGCTATGCGAGAACCACCGGGGAGCTGTTTTTT.